Following are 14 T cell receptor beta chains from one sample sequenced in a study of cytomegalovirus exposure and HLA in healthy donors. PCR amplification relied on 60 Vbeta primers (plus 13 Jbeta primers). Some clones are missing from TCRdb's copy, which holds only in-frame ones; the method was immunoSEQ multiplex PCR. Of some 200,000 clones in the sample, roughly 83% were seen once. The sequencing sample was made of PBMCs. The receptors were sampled from a male donor in good health and CMV-seropositive.

This chain connects TRBV9 to TRBJ2-1; D is perhaps TRBD1 (5 bases). There are 15 residues in the CDR3. Germline CDR1 SGDLS, CDR2 YYNGEE. The ends were cut back, 2 bases at V and 0 bases at J, with 9 bases in the middle. The CDR3 is CASSVEGDSYNEQFF. In DNA form, the CDR3 reads TGTGCCAGCAGCGTTGAAGGGGACTCCTACAATGAGCAGTTCTTC. Combining the CDR3 with reference TRBV9 and TRBJ2-1 gives the whole variable domain DSGVTQTPKHLITATGQRVTLRCSPRSGDLSVYWYQQSLDQGLQFLIQYYNGEERAKGNILERFSAQQFPDLHSELNLSSLELGDSALYFCASSVEGDSYNEQFFGPGTRLTVL.

The chain is built from TRBV11-2 and TRBJ2-5; D is unclear. Per germline, CDR1 SGHAT and CDR2 FQNNGV. The ends were cut back, 5 bases at V and 1 base at J, with 23 bases in the middle. There are 18 residues in the CDR3. The CDR3 reads CASSLNDRMVAPQETQYF. In DNA, the CDR3 is TGTGCCAGCAGCCTCAACGATAGAATGGTAGCTCCCCAAGAGACCCAGTACTTC.

This chain links TRBV7-2 with TRBJ2-7; TRBD2 agrees at 7 bases. Looked up from germline, CDR1 is SGHTA and CDR2 is FQGNSA. The CDR3 covers 16 residues. V shed 5 bases and J 13 bases; nucleotides not matched to a gene: 23. The CDR3: CASSPGPLGLSLAIYF. DNA for the CDR3: TGTGCCAGCAGCCCTGGGCCCCTGGGACTATCCCTAGCCATCTACTTC.

J is TRBJ2-1 and V is TRBV28; 10 nucleotides match TRBD1. This CDR3 is built from 16 residues. Germline CDR1 reads MDHEN; CDR2 reads SYDVKM. Trimming removed 5 bases from V and 8 bases from J; junction bases left unmatched: 12. For the CDR3, the DNA is TGTGCCAGCAGTCGCGCCGGGACAGGGGTTTTCGATGAGCAGTTCTTC. Protein: CASSRAGTGVFDEQFF.

V and J are TRBV19 and TRBJ1-2; 8 bases are a match to TRBD1. The CDR3 contains 16 residues. The V segment lost 3 bases and the J segment 2 bases; nucleotides outside the gene matches: 8. CDR1 and CDR2 from the germline V gene are LNHDA and SQIVND (reference sequence). The CDR3 nucleotides are TGTGCCAGTAGTATGCTAGGGGCAGGGGGCAACTATGGCTACACCTTC. Encoded protein: CASSMLGAGGNYGYTF. Based on the CDR3 plus reference TRBV19 and TRBJ1-2, the full variable domain is DGGITQSPKYLFRKEGQNVTLSCEQNLNHDAMYWYRQDPGQGLRLIYYSQIVNDFQKGDIAEGYSVSREKKESFPLTVTSAQKNPTAFYLCASSMLGAGGNYGYTFGSGTRLTVV.

In its sample, this clone was seen a few times. This chain connects TRBV6-5 to TRBJ1-5, with D possibly TRBD1 on 6 matching bases. V shed 8 bases and J shed 5 bases, with 13 bases lying between them. Germline V gene lookup returns CDR1 MNHEY and CDR2 SVGAGI. This CDR3 contains 13 residues. The CDR3 sequence: CASRTDDYQPQHF. The CDR3 DNA is TGTGCCAGCCGGACAGACGACTATCAGCCCCAGCATTTT.

A few counts support this clone. The chain has TRBV5-1 and TRBJ2-1; D gene unclear. The V end was cut by 4 bases, the J end by 4 bases, with 18 bases between. Germline-derived CDR1 and CDR2 are SGHRS and YFSETQ. This CDR3 has 16 residues. The CDR3 nucleotides are TGCGCCAGCAGCGATAGAGACCTAACTACTTACAATGAGCAGTTCTTC. Residues: CASSDRDLTTYNEQFF.

The rearrangement uses TRBV7-2 and TRBJ1-4; D might be TRBD1 (5 bases). There are 13 residues in the CDR3. The germline CDR1 and CDR2 sequences are SGHTA and FQGNSA. The V and J ends lost 5 bases and 10 bases respectively, with 14 bases between them. The CDR3 coding sequence is TGTGCCAGCAGCCCCGCGACAGTTGGAAAACTGTTTTTT. It yields the protein CASSPATVGKLFF.

Only one count was recorded for this clone. The rearrangement uses TRBV4-2 and TRBJ2-7; D perhaps matches TRBD1 (6 bases). CDR3 length equals 17 residues. Germline V lookup: CDR1 LGHNA, CDR2 YNFKEQ. The V end was cut by 3 bases, the J end by 0 bases, with 18 bases between. The CDR3 loop reads CASSQELQGISSYEQYF. As DNA, the CDR3 is TGTGCCAGCAGCCAGGAGTTACAGGGAATTAGCTCCTACGAGCAGTACTTC.

The CDR3 DNA follows: TGTGCCAGCATGGGGACTAGCGGGAGCAACGGGGAGCTGTTTTTT. Amino acid sequence: CASMGTSGSNGELFF. The genes are TRBV2 and TRBJ2-2, with 14 bases aligning to TRBD2. The CDR3 spans 15 residues. Germline V lookup: CDR1 SNHLY, CDR2 FYNNEI. The V segment lost 7 bases and the J segment 7 bases; nucleotides outside the gene matches: 5.

The chain joins TRBV11-3 to TRBJ2-1, with 7 positions matching TRBD2. The germline V gene encodes CDR1 SGHNT and CDR2 YENEEA. CDR3 size: 15 residues. V lost 4 bases to trimming and J lost 6 bases; unmatched junction nucleotides: 9. CDR3 sequence reads: CASSSRQRDPNEQFF. Written as DNA, the CDR3 is TGTGCCAGCAGCTCCCGTCAGCGGGACCCCAATGAGCAGTTCTTC.

This rearrangement joins TRBV5-4 to TRBJ2-1; D possibly corresponds to TRBD2 (5 bases). V was pared by 4 bases and J by 10 bases, with 21 bases between. From germline, CDR1 is SGHNT and CDR2 YYREEE (reference sequence). This CDR3 region has 15 residues. Written as DNA, the CDR3 is TGTGCCAGCAGCCCACCGACGGCGCCAGGAGGAGAGCAGTTCTTC. Translation gives CASSPPTAPGGEQFF.

The V call is TRBV2, the J call TRBJ2-3; tentatively, D is TRBD2 (6 bases). CDR1 and CDR2 (germline): SNHLY, FYNNEI. The CDR3 loop spans 12 amino acids. Trimming pared 6 bases from V and 5 bases from J, leaving 9 bases between. CDR3 in DNA: TGTGCCAGCAGACTAGCCGGAGATACGCAGTATTTT. Amino acid sequence: CASRLAGDTQYF. The variable domain in full, with the rest retrieved from reference TRBV2 and TRBJ2-3, is EPEVTQTPSHQVTQMGQEVILRCVPISNHLYFYWYRQILGQKVEFLVSFYNNEISEKSEIFDDQFSVERPDGSNFTLKIRSTKLEDSAMYFCASRLAGDTQYFGPGTRLTVL.

Only one count was recorded for this clone. The chain employs TRBV18 and TRBJ1-1; D may be TRBD1 (6 bases). CDR1 is KGHSH, CDR2 LQKENI, per germline. Between the trimmed V and J ends, which lost 5 bases and 6 bases, there was a span of 16 bases. This CDR3 is 14 amino acids long. The CDR3 DNA reads TGTGCCAGCTCAGATTATCAGGGGTTCCCTGAAGCTTTCTTT. Translated, it gives CASSDYQGFPEAFF.